This T cell receptor (beta chain) is from a study of CXCR3-negative and CXCR3-positive naive CD8 T cells. The wider study: For each library, about 1.5 +/- 0.3 million TRB reads were obtained, approximately 140 million in total.

Broader study findings: The TRB CDR3s that CXCR3-positive naive cells carried were more hydrophobic than those of CXCR3-negative naive cells. With surface CD5 comparable between naive subsets, TCR strength was estimated using properties derived from the TRB CDR3. Fresh PBMCs went into most assays, and CXCR3 expression partly declined after cryopreservation.

In the case of this clonotype: Its antigen remains unidentified.

CD45RO-CCR7+CD27+CD95- cells counted as naive CD8+ T cells. Carrying UMI labels, the TRB cDNA libraries were prepared through 5' RACE. TCRdb re-called the 5' RACE reads and catalogs CDR3 proteins one per entry, DNA excluded. Its table records some 130,000 distinct CDR3 sequences. This clonotype originated in a human donor in good health. Some clones in this sample may be carry-over from other donors' samples. Sequencing used naive CXCR3+ CD8+ T cells from blood. Noted subset: CD45RO-CCR7+CD27+CD95- naive CD8+ T cells expressing CXCR3 (TNR3+).

CDR3: CASSIPELGGEQFF. The chain joins TRBV19 to TRBJ2-1; TCRdb returns TRBD1, unconfirmable since there is no DNA. Per the germline V gene, CDR1 is LNHDA and CDR2 is SQIVND (reference sequence). The CDR3 extends over 14 amino acids.